This entry describes one T cell receptor beta chain. The method was immunoSEQ multiplex PCR; TCRdb's version includes in-frame clones alone and lacks a portion of them. Of more than 200,000 clones in the sample, 83% were seen once. The sample belongs to a study of blood T cell repertoires in COVID-19. In the study overall: From the United States, Italy and Spain came samples of acute and convalescent COVID-19. Sample material is recorded as cDNA or gDNA derived from T cells, B-cell-depleted T cells, or PBMCs.

The CDR3 runs to 14 residues. Trimming took off 2 bases at V and 5 bases at J, with 13 bases between the two ends. Germline loops: CDR1 SNHLY, CDR2 FYNNEI. Material: peripheral blood. The chain carries TRBV2 and TRBJ2-7, with D possibly TRBD2 on 5 matching bases. This sequence was found in a woman in her forties with active or convalescent COVID-19. DNA for the CDR3: TGTGCCAGCAGTGAATCGTCTGGGAGCCACGAGCAGTACTTC. Its protein is CASSESSGSHEQYF.